This TCR beta chain was sequenced in a study of human T cells and chemical hapten exposure. Study-level results: It was expanded TCRs that formed significantly more large CDR3 similarity clusters than controls did.

TCRdb reprocessed the RACE reads with MiXCR, giving one entry per CDR3 protein. The data contain around 56,000 distinct CDR3 sequences, more than 9% of them singletons. V shed 2 bases and J shed 8 bases, with 15 bases lying between them. This CDR3 comprises 15 residues. This clonotype was counted only a few times. Antigen: not known. Described time point: pre-sensitization, week 0. Treatment meaning: therapeutic diphenylcyclopropenone sensitization with weekly scalp DPC. Sample donors consisted of patients with alopecia, aged 18 to 70 years, who were suitable for DPC. This receptor was obtained from a man aged 40-49 years with alopecia areata. Some clones in this sample may be carry-over from other donors' samples. The material was whole blood, obtained in connection with sensitization to the hapten diphenylcyclopropenone (DPC). V is TRBV12-3 or TRBV12-4 and J is TRBJ1-4, with D possibly TRBD1 on 6 matching bases. This chain's CDR3 is CASSLSQGNGEKLFF. The CDR3 coding sequence is TGTGCCAGCAGTTTAAGTCAGGGGAACGGAGAAAAACTGTTTTTT.